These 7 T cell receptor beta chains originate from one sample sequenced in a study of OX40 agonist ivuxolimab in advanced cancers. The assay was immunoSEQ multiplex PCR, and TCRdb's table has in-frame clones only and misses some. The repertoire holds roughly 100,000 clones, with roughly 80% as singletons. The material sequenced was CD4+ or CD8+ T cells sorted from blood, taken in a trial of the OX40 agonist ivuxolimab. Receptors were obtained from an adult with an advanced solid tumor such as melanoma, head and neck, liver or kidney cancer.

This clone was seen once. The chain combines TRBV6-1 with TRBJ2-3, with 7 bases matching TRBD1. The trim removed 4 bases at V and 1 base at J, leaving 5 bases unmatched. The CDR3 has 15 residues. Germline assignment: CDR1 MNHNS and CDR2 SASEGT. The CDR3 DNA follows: TGTGCCAGCAGTGCGACAGGGAGAGGCACAGATACGCAGTATTTT. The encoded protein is CASSATGRGTDTQYF.

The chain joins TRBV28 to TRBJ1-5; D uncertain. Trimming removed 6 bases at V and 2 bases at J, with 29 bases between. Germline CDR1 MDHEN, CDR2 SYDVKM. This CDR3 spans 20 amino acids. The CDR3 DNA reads TGTGCCAGCAGCCCACCCGCGGTTGGTAGTTACCGATCTGGCAATCAGCCCCAGCATTTT. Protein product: CASSPPAVGSYRSGNQPQHF.

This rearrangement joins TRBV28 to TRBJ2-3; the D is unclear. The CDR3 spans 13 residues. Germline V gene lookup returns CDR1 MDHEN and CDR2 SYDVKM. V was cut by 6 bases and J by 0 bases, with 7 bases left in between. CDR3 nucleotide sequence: TGTGCCAGCAGGAAGGTGAGCACAGATACGCAGTATTTT. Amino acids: CASRKVSTDTQYF.

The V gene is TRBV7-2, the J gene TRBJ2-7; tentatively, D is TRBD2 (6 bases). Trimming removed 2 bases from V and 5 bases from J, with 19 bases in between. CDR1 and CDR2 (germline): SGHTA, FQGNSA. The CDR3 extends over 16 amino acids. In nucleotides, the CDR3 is TGTGCCAGCAGCTTATCCCAGGGACTCAAAATCAACGAGCAGTACTTC. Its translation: CASSLSQGLKINEQYF.

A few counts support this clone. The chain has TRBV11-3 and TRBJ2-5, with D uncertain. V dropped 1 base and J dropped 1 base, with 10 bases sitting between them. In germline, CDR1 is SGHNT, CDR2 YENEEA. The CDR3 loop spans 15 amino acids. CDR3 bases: TGTGCCAGCAGCTTAGGTGGTAGTCCCCAAGAGACCCAGTACTTC. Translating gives CASSLGGSPQETQYF.

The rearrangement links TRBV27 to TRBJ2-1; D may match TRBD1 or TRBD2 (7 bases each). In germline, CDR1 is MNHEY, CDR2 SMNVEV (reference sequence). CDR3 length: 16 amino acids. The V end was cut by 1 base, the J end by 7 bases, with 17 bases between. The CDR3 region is CASSLWSGTALNEQFF. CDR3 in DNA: TGTGCCAGCAGTTTATGGAGCGGGACAGCCTTAAATGAGCAGTTCTTC.

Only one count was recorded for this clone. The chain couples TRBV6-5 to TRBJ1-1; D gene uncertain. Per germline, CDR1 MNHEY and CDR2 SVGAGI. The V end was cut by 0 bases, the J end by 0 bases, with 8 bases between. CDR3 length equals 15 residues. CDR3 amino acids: CASSYSINMNTEAFF. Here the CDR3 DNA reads TGTGCCAGCAGTTACTCGATCAACATGAACACTGAAGCTTTCTTT.